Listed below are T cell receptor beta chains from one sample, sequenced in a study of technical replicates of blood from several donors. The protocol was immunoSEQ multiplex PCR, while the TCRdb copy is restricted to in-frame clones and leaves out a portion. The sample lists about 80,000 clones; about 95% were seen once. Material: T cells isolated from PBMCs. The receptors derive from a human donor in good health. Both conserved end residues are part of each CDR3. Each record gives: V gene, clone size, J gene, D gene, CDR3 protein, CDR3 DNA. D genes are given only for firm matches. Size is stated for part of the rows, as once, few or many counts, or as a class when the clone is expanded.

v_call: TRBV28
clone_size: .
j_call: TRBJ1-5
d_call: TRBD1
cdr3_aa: CASSSQGGQPQHF
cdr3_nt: TGTGCCAGCAGTTCACAAGGGGGCCAGCCCCAGCATTTT

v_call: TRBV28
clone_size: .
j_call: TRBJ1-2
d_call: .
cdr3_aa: CASSSGTRGYTF
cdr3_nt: TGTGCCAGCAGTTCCGGGACTCGGGGCTACACCTTC

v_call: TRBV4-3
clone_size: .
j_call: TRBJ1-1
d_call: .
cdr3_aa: CASSQDGGRIEAFF
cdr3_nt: TGCGCCAGCAGCCAAGATGGCGGGAGAATTGAAGCTTTCTTT

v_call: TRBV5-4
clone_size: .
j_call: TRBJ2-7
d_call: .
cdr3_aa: CASSLELASSYEQYF
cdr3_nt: TGTGCCAGCAGCTTGGAGCTAGCGAGTTCCTACGAGCAGTACTTC

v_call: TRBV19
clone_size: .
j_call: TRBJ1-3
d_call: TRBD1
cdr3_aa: CASSGGGQVSGNTIYF
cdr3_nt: TGTGCCAGTAGTGGTGGCGGACAGGTCTCTGGAAACACCATATATTTT

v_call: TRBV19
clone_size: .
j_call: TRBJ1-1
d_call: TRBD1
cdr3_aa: CASSAQGSNTEAFF
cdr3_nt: TGTGCCAGTAGCGCACAGGGGTCTAACACTGAAGCTTTCTTT

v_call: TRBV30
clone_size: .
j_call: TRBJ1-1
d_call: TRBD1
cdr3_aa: CAWIGDREASEAFF
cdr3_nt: TGTGCCTGGATAGGCGACAGGGAGGCGAGTGAAGCTTTCTTT

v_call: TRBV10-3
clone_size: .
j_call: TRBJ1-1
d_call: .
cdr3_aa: CAIEARPGMEAFF
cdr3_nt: TGTGCCATCGAGGCGCGGCCAGGGATGGAAGCTTTCTTT

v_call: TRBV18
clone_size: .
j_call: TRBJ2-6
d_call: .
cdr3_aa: CASSPTLVYSGANVLTF
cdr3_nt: TGTGCCAGCTCACCCACGTTAGTCTACTCTGGGGCCAACGTCCTGACTTTC

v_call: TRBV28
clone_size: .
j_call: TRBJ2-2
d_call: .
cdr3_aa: CASSFHSNTGELFF
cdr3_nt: TGTGCCAGCAGTTTTCACAGTAACACCGGGGAGCTGTTTTTT

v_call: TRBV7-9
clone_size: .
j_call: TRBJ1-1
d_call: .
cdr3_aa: CASSLVDSQEAFF
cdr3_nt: TGTGCCAGCAGCTTAGTCGACAGCCAAGAAGCTTTCTTT

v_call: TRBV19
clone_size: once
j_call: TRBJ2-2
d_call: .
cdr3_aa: CASSTWTYENTGELFF
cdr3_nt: TGTGCCAGTAGTACCTGGACTTACGAGAACACCGGGGAGCTGTTTTTT

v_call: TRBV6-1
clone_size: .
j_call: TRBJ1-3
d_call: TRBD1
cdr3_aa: CASSNRGGGNTIYF
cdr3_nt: TGTGCCAGCAGTAACAGGGGTGGTGGAAACACCATATATTTT

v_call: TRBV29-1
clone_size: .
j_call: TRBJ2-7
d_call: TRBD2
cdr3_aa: CSGGGGTPYEQYF
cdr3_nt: TGCAGTGGTGGCGGGGGGACGCCCTACGAGCAGTACTTC

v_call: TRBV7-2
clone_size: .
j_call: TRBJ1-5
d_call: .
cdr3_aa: CASSLTTDQPQHF
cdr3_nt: TGTGCCAGCAGCTTAACGACTGATCAGCCCCAGCATTTT

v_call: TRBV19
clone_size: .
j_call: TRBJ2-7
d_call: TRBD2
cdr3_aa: CASSLRGLASEQYF
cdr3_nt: TGTGCCAGTAGTTTACGGGGACTAGCGTCAGAGCAGTACTTC

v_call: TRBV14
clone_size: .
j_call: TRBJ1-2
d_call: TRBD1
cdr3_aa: CASGRRDRAPHGYTF
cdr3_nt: TGTGCCAGCGGAAGAAGGGACAGGGCTCCACATGGCTACACCTTC

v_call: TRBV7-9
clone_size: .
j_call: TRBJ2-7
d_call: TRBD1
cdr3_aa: CASSSSGQGNYEQYF
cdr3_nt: TGTGCCAGCAGCTCCTCCGGACAGGGTAACTACGAGCAGTACTTC

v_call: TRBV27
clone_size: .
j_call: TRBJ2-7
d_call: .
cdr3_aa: CASRQAPLSEQYF
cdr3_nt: TGTGCCAGCAGGCAAGCTCCCCTAAGCGAGCAGTACTTC

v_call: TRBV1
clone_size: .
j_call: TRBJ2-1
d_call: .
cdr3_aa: CTSSLGDSNRFYNEQFF
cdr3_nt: TGCACCAGCAGCCTTGGGGACTCTAACCGTTTCTACAATGAGCAGTTCTTC

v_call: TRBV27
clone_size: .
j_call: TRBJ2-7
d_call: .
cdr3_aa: CASRGDNYEQYF
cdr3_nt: TGTGCCAGCAGAGGGGACAACTACGAGCAGTACTTC

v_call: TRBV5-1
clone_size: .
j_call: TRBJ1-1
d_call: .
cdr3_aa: CASSLGDIYTEAFF
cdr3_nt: TGCGCCAGCAGCTTGGGGGACATTTACACTGAAGCTTTCTTT